This passage covers 14 T cell receptor beta chains from one sample sequenced in a study of blood T cell repertoires in COVID-19. Sequencing used immunoSEQ multiplex PCR; TCRdb keeps in-frame clones, though not all of them. Here the sample spans about 180,000 clones, 80% to 90% being singletons. Sequenced: peripheral blood. The receptor set was obtained from a man in his fifties or sixties with active or convalescent COVID-19.

The CDR3 sequence is CASSISGVLNTEAFF. CDR3 in DNA: TGCGCCAGCAGCATCTCCGGGGTCCTGAACACTGAAGCTTTCTTT. V and J are TRBV5-1 and TRBJ1-1; unclear D gene. The length of the CDR3 is 15 residues. With 4 bases removed from V and 0 bases from J, the gap between germline ends came to 13 bases. Germline V gives CDR1 SGHRS, CDR2 YFSETQ.

This clone appeared many times. This sequence joins TRBV3-1 (or the pseudogene TRBV3-2) and TRBJ2-3, with 7 bases lining up with TRBD2. V shed 8 bases and J 4 bases; nucleotides not matched to a gene: 9. The germline gives CDR1 LGHDT, CDR2 YNNKEL (reference sequence). CDR3 length equals 14 residues. The CDR3: CASSGGVSPDTQYF. The DNA of the CDR3 is TGTGCCAGCTCGGGGGGTGTAAGTCCAGATACGCAGTATTTT.

This clone was observed once. The chain employs TRBV29-1 and TRBJ1-1; no reliable D call. CDR1 and CDR2 from the germline V gene are SQVTM and ANQGSEA. Trimming cost V 4 bases and J 7 bases, with 10 bases left between them. This CDR3 is built from 11 residues. The DNA of the CDR3 is TGCAGCGTTGGGCGGCAAGATGAAGCTTTCTTT. This codes for CSVGRQDEAFF.

This sequence joins TRBV9 and TRBJ2-7; 15 bases agree with TRBD2. This CDR3 contains 15 residues. Germline V lookup: CDR1 SGDLS, CDR2 YYNGEE. With V trimmed by 3 bases and J by 9 bases, 7 bases remained unmatched. CDR3 residues: CASSGTSGGDLVQYF. Here the CDR3 DNA reads TGTGCCAGCAGCGGGACTAGCGGGGGGGATCTTGTGCAGTACTTC.

DNA of the CDR3: TGTGCCAGCTCACCCGGGACAGGGACTCAGCCCCAGCATTTT. Protein: CASSPGTGTQPQHF. The V call is TRBV18, the J call TRBJ1-5, with TRBD1 identical over 9 bases. V was pared by 3 bases and J by 6 bases, with 3 bases of the junction left unmatched. Germline V gene lookup returns CDR1 KGHSH and CDR2 LQKENI. The length of the CDR3 is 14 residues.

The chain carries TRBV19 and TRBJ1-6; 10 nucleotides agree with TRBD1. Unmatched junction bases numbered 9, after V lost 2 bases and J lost 5 bases. The CDR3 is 18 residues long. Per germline, CDR1 LNHDA and CDR2 SQIVND (reference sequence). The CDR3, as DNA: TGTGCCAGTAGTATAAACCCCGGGACAGGGGCTAATAATTCACCCCTCCACTTT. This codes for CASSINPGTGANNSPLHF.

The rearrangement links TRBV18 to TRBJ2-7; D is uncertain. The germline gives CDR1 KGHSH, CDR2 LQKENI. The CDR3 extends over 12 amino acids. V lost 5 bases and J lost 4, with 9 bases in between. The CDR3 reads CASSRQEYEQYF. The CDR3 DNA sequence: TGTGCCAGCTCAAGGCAGGAATACGAGCAGTACTTC. The full variable domain, completed using reference TRBV18 and TRBJ2-7, is NAGVMQNPRHLVRRRGQEARLRCSPMKGHSHVYWYRQLPEEGLKFMVYLQKENIIDESGMPKERFSAEFPKEGPSILRIQQVVRGDSAAYFCASSRQEYEQYFGPGTRLTVT.

The rearrangement uses TRBV19 and TRBJ1-1; TRBD1 might be the D (6 bases). Germline V CDR1 and CDR2: LNHDA, SQIVND (reference sequence). V was shortened by 10 bases and J by 1 base, with 10 bases between the two germline ends. The length of the CDR3 is 12 residues. Here the CDR3 DNA reads TGTGCCACCAAGACAGGGAACACTGAAGCTTTCTTT. Amino acid sequence: CATKTGNTEAFF.

The chain has TRBV19 and TRBJ1-5; D might be TRBD1 (5 bases). This CDR3 has 16 residues. Trimming took 5 bases from V and 0 from J, leaving 14 bases between them. The germline gives CDR1 LNHDA, CDR2 SQIVND (reference sequence). The CDR3 reads CASSSVWGDSNQPQHF. DNA of the CDR3: TGTGCCAGTAGTTCAGTTTGGGGGGATAGCAATCAGCCCCAGCATTTT.

V and J are TRBV7-9 and TRBJ2-2; 14 positions match TRBD2. Germline values: CDR1 SEHNR, CDR2 FQNEAQ (reference sequence). V trimming: 3 bases; J trimming: 6 bases; junction bases outside the gene matches: 9. The CDR3 covers 18 residues. This CDR3 reads CASSFTVGTSGGAGELFF. The CDR3 coding sequence is TGTGCCAGCAGCTTCACCGTAGGGACTAGCGGGGGTGCCGGGGAGCTGTTTTTT.

The chain uses TRBV28 and TRBJ1-3; D gene unclear. The germline V gene encodes CDR1 MDHEN and CDR2 SYDVKM. Trimming cost V 8 bases and J 0 bases, with 5 bases left between them. The CDR3 has 12 residues. The chain's CDR3 is CASFNSGNTIYF. In DNA, the CDR3 is TGTGCCAGCTTCAACTCTGGAAACACCATATATTTT.

The rearrangement uses TRBV24-1 and TRBJ1-5; D is uncertain. This CDR3 contains 16 residues. CDR1 is KGHDR, CDR2 SFDVKD, per germline. The V and J ends lost 4 bases and 2 bases respectively, with 14 bases between them. CDR3 sequence: CATSDARSDGNQPQHF. In nucleotides, the CDR3 is TGTGCCACCAGTGACGCCCGGAGCGATGGCAATCAGCCCCAGCATTTT.

This clone was seen only once. V gene TRBV3-1 (or the pseudogene TRBV3-2) combines with J gene TRBJ1-6; D gene ambiguous. This CDR3 is 17 amino acids long. Trimming pared 0 bases from V and 0 bases from J, leaving 9 bases between. The germline V gene encodes CDR1 LGHDT and CDR2 YNNKEL (reference sequence). DNA for the CDR3: TGTGCCAGCAGCCAAGAGGGTAGGAGCTCCTATAATTCACCCCTCCACTTT. Its protein product is CASSQEGRSSYNSPLHF.

The chain couples TRBV6-4 to TRBJ1-4, with TRBD1 identical over 7 bases. The CDR3 is made up of 14 amino acids. CDR1 is MRHNA, CDR2 SNTAGT, per germline. V trimming: 6 bases; J trimming: 5 bases; junction bases outside the gene matches: 6. The DNA for the CDR3 is TGTGCCAGCAGCCTAACAGGGGACAATGAAAAACTGTTTTTT. This translates into CASSLTGDNEKLFF.